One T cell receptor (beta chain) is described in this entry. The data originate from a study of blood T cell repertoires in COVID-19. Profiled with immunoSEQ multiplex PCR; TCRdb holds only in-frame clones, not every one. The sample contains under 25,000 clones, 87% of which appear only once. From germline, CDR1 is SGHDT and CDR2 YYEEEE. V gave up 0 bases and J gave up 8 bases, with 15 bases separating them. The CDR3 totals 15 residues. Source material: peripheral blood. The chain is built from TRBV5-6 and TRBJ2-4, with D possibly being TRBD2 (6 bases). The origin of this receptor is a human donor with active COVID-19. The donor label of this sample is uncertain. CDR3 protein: CASSLEVPGVDIQYF. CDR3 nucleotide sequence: TGTGCCAGCAGCTTGGAAGTTCCGGGGGTGGACATTCAGTACTTC.